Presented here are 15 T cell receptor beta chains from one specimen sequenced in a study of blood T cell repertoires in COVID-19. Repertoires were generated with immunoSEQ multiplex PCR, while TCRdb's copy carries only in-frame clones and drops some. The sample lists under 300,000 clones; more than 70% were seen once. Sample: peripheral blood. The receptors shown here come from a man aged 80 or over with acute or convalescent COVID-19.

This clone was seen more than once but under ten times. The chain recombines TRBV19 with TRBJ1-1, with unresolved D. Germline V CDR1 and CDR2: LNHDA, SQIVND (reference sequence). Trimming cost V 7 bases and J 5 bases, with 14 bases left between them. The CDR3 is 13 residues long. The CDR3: CASKGSGNTEAFF. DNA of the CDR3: TGTGCCAGTAAGGGATCGGGGAATACTGAAGCTTTCTTT. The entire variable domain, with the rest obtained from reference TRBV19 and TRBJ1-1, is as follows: DGGITQSPKYLFRKEGQNVTLSCEQNLNHDAMYWYRQDPGQGLRLIYYSQIVNDFQKGDIAEGYSVSREKKESFPLTVTSAQKNPTAFYLCASKGSGNTEAFFGQGTRLTVV.

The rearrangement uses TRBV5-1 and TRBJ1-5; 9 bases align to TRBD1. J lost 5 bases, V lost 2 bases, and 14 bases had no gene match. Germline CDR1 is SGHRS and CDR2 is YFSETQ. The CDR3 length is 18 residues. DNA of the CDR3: TGCGCCAGCAGCTTAGAACGAGGAACAGGGGGCCTCGATCAGCCCCAGCATTTT. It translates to CASSLERGTGGLDQPQHF.

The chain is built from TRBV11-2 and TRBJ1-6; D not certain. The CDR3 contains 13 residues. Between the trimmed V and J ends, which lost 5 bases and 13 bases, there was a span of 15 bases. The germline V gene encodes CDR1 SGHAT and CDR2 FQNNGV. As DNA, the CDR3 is TGTGCCAGCAGCACCCGAGATAGCACCCCCCTCCACTTT. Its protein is CASSTRDSTPLHF.

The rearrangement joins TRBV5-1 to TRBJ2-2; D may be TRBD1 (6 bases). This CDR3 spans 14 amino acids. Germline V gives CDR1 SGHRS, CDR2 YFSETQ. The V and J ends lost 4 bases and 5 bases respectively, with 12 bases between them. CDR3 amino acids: CASSPGTLTGELFF. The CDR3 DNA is TGCGCCAGCAGCCCCGGGACATTAACCGGGGAGCTGTTTTTT. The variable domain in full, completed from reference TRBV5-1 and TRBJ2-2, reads KAGVTQTPRYLIKTRGQQVTLSCSPISGHRSVSWYQQTPGQGLQFLFEYFSETQRNKGNFPGRFSGRQFSNSRSEMNVSTLELGDSALYLCASSPGTLTGELFFGEGSRLTVL.

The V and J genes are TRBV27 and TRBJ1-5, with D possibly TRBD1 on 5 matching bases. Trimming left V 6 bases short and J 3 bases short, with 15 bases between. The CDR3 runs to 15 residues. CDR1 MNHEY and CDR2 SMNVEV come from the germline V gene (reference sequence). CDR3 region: CASRRTGPINQPQHF. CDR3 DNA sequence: TGTGCCAGCAGGCGTACAGGACCAATCAATCAGCCCCAGCATTTT.

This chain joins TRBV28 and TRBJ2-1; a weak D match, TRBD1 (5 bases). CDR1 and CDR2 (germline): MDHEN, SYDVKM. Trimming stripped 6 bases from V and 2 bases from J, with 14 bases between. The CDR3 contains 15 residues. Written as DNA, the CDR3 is TGTGCCAGCAGCCTCCAGGGCGGACCCTACAATGAGCAGTTCTTC. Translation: CASSLQGGPYNEQFF.

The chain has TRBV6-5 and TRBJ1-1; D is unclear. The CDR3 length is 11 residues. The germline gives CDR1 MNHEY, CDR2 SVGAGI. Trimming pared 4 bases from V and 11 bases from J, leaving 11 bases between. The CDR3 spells CASSSPGVAFF. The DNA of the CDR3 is TGTGCCAGCAGTTCGCCCGGGGTGGCTTTCTTT.

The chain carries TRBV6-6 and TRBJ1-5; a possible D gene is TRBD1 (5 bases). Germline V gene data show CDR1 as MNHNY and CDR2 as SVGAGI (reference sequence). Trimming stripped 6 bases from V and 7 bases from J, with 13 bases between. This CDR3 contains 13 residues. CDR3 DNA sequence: TGTGCCAGCAGAATGGACACTTGGCAGCCCCAGCATTTT. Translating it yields CASRMDTWQPQHF.

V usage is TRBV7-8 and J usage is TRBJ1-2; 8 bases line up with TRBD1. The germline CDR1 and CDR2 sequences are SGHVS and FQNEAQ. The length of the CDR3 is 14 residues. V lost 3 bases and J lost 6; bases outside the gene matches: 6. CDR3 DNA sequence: TGTGCCAGCAGCTTCCGCAGGGGGCAGGATGGCTACACCTTC. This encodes CASSFRRGQDGYTF.

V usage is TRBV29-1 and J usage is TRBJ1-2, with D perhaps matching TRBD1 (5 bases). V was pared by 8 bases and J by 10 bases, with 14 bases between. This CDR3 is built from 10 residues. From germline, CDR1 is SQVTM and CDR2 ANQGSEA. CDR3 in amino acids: CSSWGVAYTF. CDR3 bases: TGCAGCTCCTGGGGGGTCGCCTACACCTTC.

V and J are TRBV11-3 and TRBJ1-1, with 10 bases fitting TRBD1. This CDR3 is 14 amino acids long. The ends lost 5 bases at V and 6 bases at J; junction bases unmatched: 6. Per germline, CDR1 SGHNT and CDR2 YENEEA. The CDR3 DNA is TGTGCCAGCAGCGTCTCCGGGACAGGGGCTGAAGCTTTCTTT. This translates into CASSVSGTGAEAFF.

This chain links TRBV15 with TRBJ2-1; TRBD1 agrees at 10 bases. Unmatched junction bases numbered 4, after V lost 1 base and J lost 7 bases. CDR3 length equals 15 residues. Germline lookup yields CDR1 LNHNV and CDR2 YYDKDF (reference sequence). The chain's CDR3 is CATSRGTGGMNEQFF. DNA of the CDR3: TGTGCCACCAGCAGAGGGACAGGGGGGATGAATGAGCAGTTCTTC. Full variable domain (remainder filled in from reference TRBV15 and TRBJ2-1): DAMVIQNPRYQVTQFGKPVTLSCSQTLNHNVMYWYQQKSSQAPKLLFHYYDKDFNNEADTPDNFQSRRPNTSFCFLDIRSPGLGDTAMYLCATSRGTGGMNEQFFGPGTRLTVL.

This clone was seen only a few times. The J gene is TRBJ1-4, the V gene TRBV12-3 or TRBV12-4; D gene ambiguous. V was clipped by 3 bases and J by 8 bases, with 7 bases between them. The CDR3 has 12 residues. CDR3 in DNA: TGTGCCAGCAGTTTTAACTGGGAAAAACTGTTTTTT. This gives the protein CASSFNWEKLFF.

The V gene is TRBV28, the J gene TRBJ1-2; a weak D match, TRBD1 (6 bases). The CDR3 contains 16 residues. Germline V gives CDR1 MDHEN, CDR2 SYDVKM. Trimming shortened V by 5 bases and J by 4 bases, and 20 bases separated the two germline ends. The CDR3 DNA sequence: TGTGCCAGCAGTCCCGCGTGGGGGGGGCAGGGCTATGGCTACACCTTC. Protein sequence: CASSPAWGGQGYGYTF.

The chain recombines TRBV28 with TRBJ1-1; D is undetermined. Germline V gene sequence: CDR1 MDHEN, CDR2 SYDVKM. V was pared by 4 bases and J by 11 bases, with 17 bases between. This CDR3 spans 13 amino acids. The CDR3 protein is CASSSHSQMMAFF. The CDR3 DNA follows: TGTGCCAGCAGTTCTCACTCCCAAATGATGGCTTTCTTT.